This T cell receptor beta chain was observed in a study of vaccination and CD4 T cells after COVID-19. Turning to the study itself: The convalescents comprised six males and four females, two of them Hispanic. Post-vaccination specimens were collected at a median of about 68 days following dose two (range 14 to 241).

Cultured CD4+ T-cell DNA underwent Oncomine TCR Beta short-read sequencing. TCRdb reprocessed the PCR reads via MiXCR and lists one record per CDR3 protein. This table has around 20,000 distinct CDR3 sequences, about 60% appearing once. For this clonotype: Its antigen is as yet unknown.

Indicated treatment: approximately nine-day PBMC culture with coronavirus spike peptide pools or control peptides (ViraFEST assay). The source of this sequence is a human donor who had recovered from COVID-19. Material: CD4+ T cells from blood, cultured in vitro, obtained after SARS-CoV-2 vaccination.

CDR3 region: CASSSAGAYNSPLHF. The CDR3 DNA reads as TGTGCCAGCAGTTCGGCAGGCGCCTATAATTCACCCCTCCACTTT. V and J are TRBV12-3 or TRBV12-4 and TRBJ1-6; D not resolved. The CDR3 is 15 residues long. Between the trimmed V and J ends, which lost 4 bases and 2 bases, there was a span of 9 bases.